A selection of T cell receptor beta chains follows, all from one sample in a study of beta chain features in type 1 diabetes. Here immunoSEQ multiplex PCR was the method, and the copy in TCRdb shows in-frame clones only, minus some. The table includes fewer than 900,000 clones, about 17% detected once. Sequenced sample: naive CD4+ T cells from blood. The receptors originated from a young woman in good health. CDR3s include the opening cysteine and the closing phenylalanine or tryptophan. Fields, in order: V gene, clone size, D gene, J gene, CDR3 DNA, CDR3 protein. The D gene is left open where the match is weak. Clone size is shown for a subset of rows, as once, few, many or a class of expanded clone.

>TRBV15|few|.|TRBJ2-7
TGTGCCACCAGCAGAGAACCGGGCCAGTTCTACGAGCAGTACTTC
CATSREPGQFYEQYF
>TRBV7-9|.|TRBD1|TRBJ2-3
TGTGCCAGCAGCTCGGGACAGGGTCCTAAAGTATGTTTT
CASSSGQGPKVCF
>TRBV5-1|.|.|TRBJ1-3
TGCGCCAGCAGCTTGACTTCAGGGGCAACTGGAAACACCATATATTTT
CASSLTSGATGNTIYF
>TRBV5-1|few|TRBD1|TRBJ2-1
TGCGCCAGCAGCTGGGGGACAGGGAATGAGCAGTTCTTC
CASSWGTGNEQFF
>TRBV15|few|TRBD2|TRBJ2-7
TGTGCCACCAGCAGGGTACTCGGGCTAGCGGGACCCTACGAGCAGTACTTC
CATSRVLGLAGPYEQYF
>TRBV28|.|TRBD1|TRBJ1-2
TGTGCCAGCAGTACCGGGACAGCTCTACCTTATGGCTACACCTTC
CASSTGTALPYGYTF
>TRBV5-1|.|TRBD2|TRBJ2-1
TGCGCCAGCAGCTTGGGACTAGCGGTCAATGAGCAGTTCTTC
CASSLGLAVNEQFF
>TRBV18|few|TRBD1|TRBJ2-1
TGTGCCAGCTCACCAAGGGGACAGAGCTCCTACAATGAGCAGTTCTTC
CASSPRGQSSYNEQFF
>TRBV4-2|.|TRBD2|TRBJ2-1
TGTGCCAGCAGCCGCACTAGCGGCGAATACAATGAGCAGTTCTTC
CASSRTSGEYNEQFF
>TRBV2|.|.|TRBJ2-7
TGTGCCAGCAGCGAAGGCCCTACCTACGAGCAGTACTTC
CASSEGPTYEQYF
>TRBV7-9|few|.|TRBJ1-3
TGTGCCAGCAGCTTAACGCTCGGCTCTGGAAACACCATATATTTT
CASSLTLGSGNTIYF
>TRBV6-1|.|TRBD1|TRBJ1-1
TGTGCCAGCAGTGAAAGGGACAGGATGAGAGCTTTCTTT
CASSERDRMRAFF
>TRBV6-1|.|.|TRBJ1-2
TGTGCCAGCAGTGAAGAGATAGGGGCCGGCGGGCCCTACACCTTC
CASSEEIGAGGPYTF
>TRBV2|few|.|TRBJ2-7
TGTGCCAGCACTAGGGATATTGCCTACGAGCAGTACTTC
CASTRDIAYEQYF
>TRBV7-8|few|.|TRBJ2-4
TGTGCCAGCAGCTTCGAGGTACCATCGGGAAACATTCAGTACTTC
CASSFEVPSGNIQYF
>TRBV2|few|TRBD2|TRBJ2-4
TGTGCCAGCAGTGCTTTTCCGGGAGGGAAAAACATTCAGTACTTC
CASSAFPGGKNIQYF
>TRBV11-2|few|.|TRBJ2-4
TGTGCCAGCAGCTTAGATCTGGGGTCCGGAAACATTCAGTACTTC
CASSLDLGSGNIQYF
>TRBV11-1|.|.|TRBJ2-7
TGTGCCAGCAGCTCACCGGCAGGGGGGATCGACGAGCAGTACTTC
CASSSPAGGIDEQYF
>TRBV20-1|.|TRBD1|TRBJ2-1
TGCAGTACCGACAGGGGGGAGCAGTTCTTC
CSTDRGEQFF
>TRBV29-1|.|.|TRBJ2-2
TGCACCACGCTACAACCGTTCCTCGGCACCGGGGAGCTGTTTTTT
CTTLQPFLGTGELFF
>TRBV5-4|.|.|TRBJ2-3
TGTGCCAGCAGCTTTGAGCCAATAACCACAGATACGCAGTATTTT
CASSFEPITTDTQYF
>TRBV7-2|few|TRBD2|TRBJ2-7
TGTGCCAGCAGCCCCCGGCTAGCGGAGAGCTACGAGCAGTACTTC
CASSPRLAESYEQYF